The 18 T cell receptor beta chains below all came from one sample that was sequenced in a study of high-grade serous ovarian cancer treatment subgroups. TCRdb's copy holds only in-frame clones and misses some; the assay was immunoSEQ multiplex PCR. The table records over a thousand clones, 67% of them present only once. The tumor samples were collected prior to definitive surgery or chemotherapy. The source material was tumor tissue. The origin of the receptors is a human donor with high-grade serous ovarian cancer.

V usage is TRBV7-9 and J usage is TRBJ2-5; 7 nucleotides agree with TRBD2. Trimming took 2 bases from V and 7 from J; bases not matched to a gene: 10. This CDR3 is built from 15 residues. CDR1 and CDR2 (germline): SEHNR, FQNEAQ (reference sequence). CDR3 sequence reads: CASSLHQGGFRTQYF. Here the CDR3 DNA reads TGTGCCAGCAGCTTACACCAGGGAGGGTTCCGGACCCAGTACTTC.

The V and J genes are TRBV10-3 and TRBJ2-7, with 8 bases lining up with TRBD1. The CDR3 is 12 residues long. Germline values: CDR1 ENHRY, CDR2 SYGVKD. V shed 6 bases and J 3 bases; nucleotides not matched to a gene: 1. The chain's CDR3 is CAISGTGYEQYF. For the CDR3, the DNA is TGTGCCATCAGCGGGACAGGCTACGAGCAGTACTTC.

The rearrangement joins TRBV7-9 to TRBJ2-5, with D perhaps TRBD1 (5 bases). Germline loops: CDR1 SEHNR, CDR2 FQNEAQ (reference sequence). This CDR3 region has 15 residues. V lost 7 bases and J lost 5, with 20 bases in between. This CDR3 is CASNTDRSLGETQYF. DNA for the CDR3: TGTGCCAGCAATACCGACAGATCCCTGGGGGAGACCCAGTACTTC.

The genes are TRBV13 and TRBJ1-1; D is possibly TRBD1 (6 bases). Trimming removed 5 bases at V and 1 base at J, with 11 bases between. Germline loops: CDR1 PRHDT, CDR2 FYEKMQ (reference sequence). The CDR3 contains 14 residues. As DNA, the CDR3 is TGTGCCAGCAGCCCGGACAGTCGGAACACTGAAGCTTTCTTT. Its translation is CASSPDSRNTEAFF.

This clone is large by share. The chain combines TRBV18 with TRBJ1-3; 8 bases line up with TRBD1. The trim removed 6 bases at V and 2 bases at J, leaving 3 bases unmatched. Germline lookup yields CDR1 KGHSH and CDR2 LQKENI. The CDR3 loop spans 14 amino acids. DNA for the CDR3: TGTGCCAGCTCGCCGACAGGGGCTGGAAACACCATATATTTT. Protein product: CASSPTGAGNTIYF.

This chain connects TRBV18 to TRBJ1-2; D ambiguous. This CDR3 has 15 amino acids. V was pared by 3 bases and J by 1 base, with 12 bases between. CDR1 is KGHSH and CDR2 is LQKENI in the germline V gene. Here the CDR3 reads CASSPGRSFNYGYTF. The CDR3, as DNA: TGTGCCAGCTCACCGGGGAGGAGCTTTAACTATGGCTACACCTTC.

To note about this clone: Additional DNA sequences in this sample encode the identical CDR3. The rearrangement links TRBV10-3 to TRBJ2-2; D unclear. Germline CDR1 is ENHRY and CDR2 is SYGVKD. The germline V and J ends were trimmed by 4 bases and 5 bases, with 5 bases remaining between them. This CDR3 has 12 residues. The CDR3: CAISGVTGELFF. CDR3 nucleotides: TGTGCCATCAGTGGGGTTACCGGGGAGCTGTTTTTT.

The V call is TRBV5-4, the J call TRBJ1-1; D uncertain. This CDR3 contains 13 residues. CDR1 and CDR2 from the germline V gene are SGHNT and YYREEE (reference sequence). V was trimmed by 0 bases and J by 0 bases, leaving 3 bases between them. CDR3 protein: CASSLDVNTEAFF. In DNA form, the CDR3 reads TGTGCCAGCAGCTTGGACGTGAACACTGAAGCTTTCTTT.

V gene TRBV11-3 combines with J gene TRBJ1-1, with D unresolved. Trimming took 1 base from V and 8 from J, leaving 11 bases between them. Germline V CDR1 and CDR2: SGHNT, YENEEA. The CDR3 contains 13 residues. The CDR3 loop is CASSLAEGMEAFF. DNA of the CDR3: TGTGCCAGCAGCTTAGCCGAAGGCATGGAAGCTTTCTTT. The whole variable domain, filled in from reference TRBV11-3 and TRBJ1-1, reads EAGVVQSPRYKIIEKKQPVAFWCNPISGHNTLYWYLQNLGQGPELLIRYENEEAVDDSQLPKDRFSAERLKGVDSTLKIQPAELGDSAVYLCASSLAEGMEAFFGQGTRLTVV.

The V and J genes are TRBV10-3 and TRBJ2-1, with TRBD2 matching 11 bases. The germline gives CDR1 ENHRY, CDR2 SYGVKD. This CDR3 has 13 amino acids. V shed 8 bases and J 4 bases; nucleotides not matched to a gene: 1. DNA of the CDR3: TGTGCCATCGGGACTAGCGGATACAATGAGCAGTTCTTC. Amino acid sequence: CAIGTSGYNEQFF.

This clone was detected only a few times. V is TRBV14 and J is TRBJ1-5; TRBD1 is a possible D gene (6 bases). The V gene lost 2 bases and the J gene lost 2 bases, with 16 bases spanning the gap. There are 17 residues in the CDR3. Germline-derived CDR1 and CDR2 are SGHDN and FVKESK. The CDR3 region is CASSQRNRVVCNQPQHF. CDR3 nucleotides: TGTGCCAGCAGCCAACGAAACAGGGTTGTATGCAATCAGCCCCAGCATTTT.

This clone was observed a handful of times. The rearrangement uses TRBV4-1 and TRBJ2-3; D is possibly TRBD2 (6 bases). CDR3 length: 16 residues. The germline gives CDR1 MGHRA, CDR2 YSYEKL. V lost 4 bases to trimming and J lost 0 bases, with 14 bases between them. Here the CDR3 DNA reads TGCGCCAGCAGCCCCCAACTTAGCGGTAGCACAGATACGCAGTATTTT. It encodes CASSPQLSGSTDTQYF.

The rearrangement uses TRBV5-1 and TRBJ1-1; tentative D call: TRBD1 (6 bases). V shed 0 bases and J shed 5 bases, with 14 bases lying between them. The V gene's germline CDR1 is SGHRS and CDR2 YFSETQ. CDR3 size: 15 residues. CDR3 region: CASSLEKGVWTEAFF. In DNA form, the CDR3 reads TGCGCCAGCAGCTTGGAAAAGGGGGTTTGGACTGAAGCTTTCTTT.

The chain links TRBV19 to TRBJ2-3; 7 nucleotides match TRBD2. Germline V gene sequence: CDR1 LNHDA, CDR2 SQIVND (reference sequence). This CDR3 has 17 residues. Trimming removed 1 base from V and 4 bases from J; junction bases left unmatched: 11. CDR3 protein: CASSIGTGGLGADTQYF. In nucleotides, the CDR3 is TGTGCCAGTAGTATAGGGACGGGAGGTCTAGGCGCAGATACGCAGTATTTT.

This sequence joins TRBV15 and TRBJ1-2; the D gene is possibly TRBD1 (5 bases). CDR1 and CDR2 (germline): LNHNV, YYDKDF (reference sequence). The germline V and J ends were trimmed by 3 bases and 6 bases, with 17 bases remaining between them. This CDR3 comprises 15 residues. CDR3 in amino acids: CATSSDQGRLDGYTF. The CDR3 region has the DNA TGTGCCACCAGCAGCGACCAGGGCAGGTTGGATGGCTACACCTTC. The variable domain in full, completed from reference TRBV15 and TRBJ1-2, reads DAMVIQNPRYQVTQFGKPVTLSCSQTLNHNVMYWYQQKSSQAPKLLFHYYDKDFNNEADTPDNFQSRRPNTSFCFLDIRSPGLGDTAMYLCATSSDQGRLDGYTFGSGTRLTVV.

The CDR3 is CAISQDYGYTF. CDR3 nucleotide sequence: TGTGCCATCAGCCAGGACTATGGCTACACCTTC. The V and J genes are TRBV10-3 and TRBJ1-2; D remains unclear. The germline V gene encodes CDR1 ENHRY and CDR2 SYGVKD. The CDR3 length is 11 residues. Trimming shortened V by 6 bases and J by 3 bases, and 5 bases separated the two germline ends.

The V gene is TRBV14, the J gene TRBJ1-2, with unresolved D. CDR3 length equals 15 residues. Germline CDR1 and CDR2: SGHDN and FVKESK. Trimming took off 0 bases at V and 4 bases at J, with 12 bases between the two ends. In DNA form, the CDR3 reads TGTGCCAGCAGCCAAGATCTTGCAGGATTCTATGGCTACACCTTC. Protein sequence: CASSQDLAGFYGYTF.

The CDR3 reads CASSGETQYF. The DNA of the CDR3 is TGTGCCAGCAGCGGGGAGACCCAGTACTTC. The V gene is TRBV5-4, the J gene TRBJ2-5; D gene uncertain. The CDR3 has 10 residues. The V end was cut by 4 bases, the J end by 5 bases, with 3 bases between. CDR1 is SGHNT and CDR2 is YYREEE in the germline V gene (reference sequence).